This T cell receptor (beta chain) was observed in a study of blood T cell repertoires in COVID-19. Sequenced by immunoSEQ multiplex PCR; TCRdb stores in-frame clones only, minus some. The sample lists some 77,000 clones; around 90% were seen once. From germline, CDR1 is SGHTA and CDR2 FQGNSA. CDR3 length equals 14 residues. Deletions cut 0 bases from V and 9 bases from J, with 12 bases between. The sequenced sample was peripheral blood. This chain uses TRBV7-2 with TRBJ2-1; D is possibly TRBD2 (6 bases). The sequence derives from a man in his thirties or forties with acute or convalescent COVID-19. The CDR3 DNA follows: TGTGCCAGCAGCTTAGCGCTAGCGCTTCTTGAGCAGTTCTTC. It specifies CASSLALALLEQFF.